This TCR beta chain was recovered during a study of cytomegalovirus exposure and HLA in healthy donors (dated by TCRdb to 2016 to 2017). Background for the entire study: An earlier analysis of roughly 500 of the donors reported 250 to 300 Gb of sequence data and roughly 110 million unique TCR beta sequences from 150 million to 200 million T cells. Roughly 290 gigabases of sequencing data and around 85 million unique TCR sequences made up an early release that covered approximately 700 HLA-typed donors. The genetic ancestry cluster associated with self-reported Caucasian donors included 81% of the 398 genotyped donors. The aim of the study was to test whether cataloging public T cell receptors could identify signatures of past pathogen exposure. The study used immunosequencing to profile the T cell repertoires of about 670 subjects and linked those repertoires to cytomegalovirus serostatus. In addition to the first cohort of 666 subjects, a separate validation cohort of 130 or so different subjects was used. High-throughput TCR immunosequencing, statistical association of individual TCRs with disease status, and machine learning were combined to predict cytomegalovirus infection status. A later analysis re-analyzed previously published TCR beta repertoires from about 730 donors and added high-resolution HLA genotyping to study TCR occurrence patterns. In the later analysis, no new phenotypic data were used to find candidate immune exposures; instead, reliance was placed on TCR beta sequences and their occurrence across donors. An earlier analysis of 587 of the donors applied high-throughput TCR beta sequencing to assess whether each TCR beta V gene segment acted as functional or pseudogenic. Donor age, sex, ethnicity and CMV serostatus were compiled together with the repertoire data. A later genetic analysis took genome-wide SNP genotypes for about 55% of the 666 donors and used that subset as a discovery cohort. All discovery cohort repertoires had been generated using a single sequencing platform. Both class I and class II loci were covered by HLA typing, at four-digit resolution. The number of typed donors differed by locus: about 620-640 for A, B, C, DRB1 and DQB1; roughly 510 for DQA1; some 590 for DPA1; and about 450 for DPB1. Four or five DR-DQ haplotypes were handled as single units for association and clustering, since linkage in the cohort was strong. Across roughly 420 genotyped donors of the cohort, an average of about 200,000 unique TCR beta nucleotide sequences per donor were sequenced, and roughly 20% of those sequences were non-productive.

The paper as a whole reports these results and caveats: An earlier analysis of around 500 of the donors showed that most TCR beta V segments appeared in productive rearrangements either about 90% or about 30% of the time, which broadly matched IMGT annotations. Across donors, most TCR sequences were observed very rarely, whereas some public TCRs were present in many individuals. A later genetic analysis reported fewer N-insertions in productive TCRs among donors in an Asian-associated ancestry cluster than the roughly 700-donor mean. Because the 87-base-pair reads could not distinguish some IMGT-functional V segments, including TRBV6-2 and TRBV6-3, those segments were excluded. A further reported finding was that TCR beta sequences accurately predicted the HLA-A and HLA-B alleles for most subjects in the first cohort. Strong co-occurrence of HLA alleles, especially DR and DQ, made assigning TCR associations to individual alleles difficult. The authors suggested that the approach could potentially be extended to other disease states and immunological phenotypes. A total of 150 or so TCR beta chains were listed by the study as associated with cytomegalovirus. In a later analysis, several top co-occurrence clusters were reported to appear linked to parvovirus B19, influenza, CMV and Epstein-Barr virus. Roughly uniform sequencing depth across donors was assumed in presence/absence analyses, although this assumption may not hold. A later genetic analysis associated a missense DCLRE1C variant with V-gene and J-gene trimming of TCR beta chains, and an independent cohort replicated the association. Most CMV-associated TCR beta chains appeared to be HLA-restricted in a later analysis, and the HLA associations seemed to be driven largely by CMV exposure. Correlated functional status among segregating V segments might reflect linkage disequilibrium, but an unknown experimental factor could not be ruled out. The classifier was reported to diagnose cytomegalovirus status with high specificity and sensitivity in both the original cohort and the validation cohort. In a later analysis, the rate of TCR association differed among HLA loci, with DRB1 alleles having the most associated TCRs and HLA-C alleles having the fewest. A cluster of highly shared sequence variants was judged likely to be a technical artifact of the sequencing pipeline. At a false discovery rate of 0.05, a later analysis linked 15,000 to 20,000 TCR beta sequences to specific HLA alleles. In a later analysis, HLA-associated TCR beta chains were found to be more clonally expanded and to have lower generation probabilities than equally common non-associated chains. Some 16 rarely observed V segments, including chromosome 9 orphons, were excluded from the earlier analysis of 550 to 700 of the donors because counts were too low. CMV serostatus was the only immune exposure information available for the cohort. In vitro tests confirmed that a few of the cytomegalovirus-associated TCR beta chains recognize cytomegalovirus antigens. Because some donors lacked HLA typing at each locus, the association tests relied only on the typed subset. Only TCR beta chains were sequenced in this cohort, and the absence of alpha or paired-chain data limited detectable features.

This clone came up once. Its target antigen remains unknown. Per-base quality was not reported, and no clone a single base away is much larger than it. The CDR1 and CDR2 encoded by the germline V gene are ENHRY and SYGVKD. From the cysteine through the phenylalanine, the CDR3 covers 13 amino acids. The DNA shown is the 39-base CDR3, in frame from base 1. V loses 7 bases, J loses 5 bases, and the germline ends lie 14 bases apart. The cohort comprised hundreds of healthy bone marrow donors. All cohort members were sampled while nominally healthy, although unrecorded immune exposures were likely present. The donor was CMV seronegative and belonged to the group of 320 or so seronegative cohort members. A peripheral blood sample was provided by each donor, and peripheral blood mononuclear cells were used for TCR beta sequencing. Genomic DNA was extracted from the blood cell samples with the Qiagen DNeasy Blood Extraction Kit.

Receptor libraries were prepared by the immunoSEQ multiplex PCR assay. For the multiplex PCR, a mixture combining 60 forward primers for TCR Vbeta segments and 13 reverse primers for TCR Jbeta segments was used. Amplification of the CDR3 region of rearranged TCR beta genes was performed with a multiplex PCR assay on genomic DNA. The amplified TCR beta libraries were sequenced on the Illumina HiSeq System as 87-base-pair reads. The original methods were these. A later analysis counted about 76 million unique TCR beta chains across the 550 to 800 repertoires, and some 11 million of these chains were shared by at least two donors. A nearest-neighbor algorithm error-corrected the raw reads and collapsed the reads into unique sequences, merging closely related sequences to remove PCR and sequencing errors. CDR3 sequences were aligned to IMGT reference sequences to assign V, D and J gene segments. For a sequence to be retained, a match of at least six nucleotides was required to both a V gene segment and a J gene segment. A rearrangement counted as productive if the CDR3 had no stop codons and remained in frame with V and J, and every other rearrangement counted as non-productive. Following IMGT convention, CDR3 was defined as the stretch from the second conserved V-encoded cysteine to the conserved J-encoded phenylalanine. The earlier analysis of about 590 of the donors excluded sequences that lacked an unambiguous match to a single V gene segment. In an earlier analysis of 587 of the donors, a V segment was called functional when productive rearrangements were above 56.7%, and segregating when the standard deviation between donors exceeded 5%. A statistical classification framework was built for diagnosing cytomegalovirus status from the catalog of TCR beta chain sequences. In a later analysis, V and J genes were assigned by comparing TCR nucleotide sequences against IMGT/GENE-DB human TR gene sequences. Using the TCRdist pipeline, a later analysis assigned CDR3 sequences along with most-parsimonious VDJ recombination scenarios. In a later analysis, each TCR beta chain was defined by its CDR3 amino acid sequence together with its V-gene family, and reads without a unique V-gene family were excluded. To address suspected cross-contamination and a sequencing artifact, a later analysis removed around 590 highly shared, low-generation-probability nucleotide sequences. In a later analysis, a clonal expansion index was calculated for each public chain from normalized within-repertoire ranks of inferred template counts. In a later analysis, generation probabilities were computed with a VDJ recombination model fitted to out-of-frame rearrangements, and the resulting probabilities were checked against IGoR. Hypergeometric tests were used in a later analysis to score TCR-TCR, TCR-HLA and TCR-CMV co-occurrence, with a repertoire-size bias correction applied to the TCR pairs. False discovery rates were estimated in a later analysis by permuting HLA or CMV assignments 20 times. A later analysis grouped co-occurring TCRs with DBSCAN, adding TCRdist sequence similarity when clustering within HLA-allele-positive subsets. Repertoires with fewer than 30,000 or more than 120,000 public chains, plus five repertoires with anomalous nucleotide sharing, were excluded from co-occurrence clustering. TCRdb stores this immuneACCESS table with in-frame sequences only. Part of the clones is absent; in the studies checked, under half of the shortfall reflects unresolved V genes, and no reason is known for the rest. The V and J calls and clone size were taken over from that table, and D and trimming were inferred from the DNA. In all, the sample holds some 190,000 clones, and roughly 78% of those were seen once. The ten largest make up 1.5% to 2% of the sample.

This clonotype was sampled from a woman aged 25 to 45 in good health and CMV-seronegative. Recombination joined TRBV10-3 with TRBJ2-5; possibly the D gene is TRBD1, per 7 matching bases. The sample was PBMCs. The CDR3 loop reads CAINPGGRETQYF. The sequence in DNA is TGTGCCATCAACCCAGGGGGGCGGGAGACCCAGTACTTC.